This T cell receptor (beta chain) stems from a study of post-analysis software for immune sequencing data. Study overall: Relapsing-remitting, secondary progressive and progressive-relapsing multiple sclerosis courses were included.

Study findings and constraints: There was significantly lower normalized Chao1 diversity in multiple sclerosis patients than in controls. Patients had higher frequencies than controls of a handful of TRBV segments, including TRBV5-6, TRBV5-1 and TRBV20-1. F-measure co-clustering was strong for batch-matched samples.

Concerning this clonotype: Its antigen is undetermined.

The ends were cut back, 0 bases at V and 7 bases at J, with 17 bases in the middle. This CDR3 is built from 16 residues. Germline V gene data show CDR1 as SGHRS and CDR2 as YFSETQ. Carried by the TCR beta cDNA libraries were unique molecular identifiers. TCRdb used MiXCR to reprocess the PCR reads, holding one entry per CDR3 protein. The table records approximately 400,000 distinct CDR3 sequences, roughly 36% of them present only once. Sequences were obtained from blood. This sequence originates from a girl aged 5 to 17 with multiple sclerosis. The chain carries TRBV5-1 and TRBJ1-5; D unresolved. Written as DNA, the CDR3 is TGCGCCAGCAGCTTGGATGGAGGAAGCAGCGGACAGCCCCAGCATTTT. This translates into CASSLDGGSSGQPQHF.